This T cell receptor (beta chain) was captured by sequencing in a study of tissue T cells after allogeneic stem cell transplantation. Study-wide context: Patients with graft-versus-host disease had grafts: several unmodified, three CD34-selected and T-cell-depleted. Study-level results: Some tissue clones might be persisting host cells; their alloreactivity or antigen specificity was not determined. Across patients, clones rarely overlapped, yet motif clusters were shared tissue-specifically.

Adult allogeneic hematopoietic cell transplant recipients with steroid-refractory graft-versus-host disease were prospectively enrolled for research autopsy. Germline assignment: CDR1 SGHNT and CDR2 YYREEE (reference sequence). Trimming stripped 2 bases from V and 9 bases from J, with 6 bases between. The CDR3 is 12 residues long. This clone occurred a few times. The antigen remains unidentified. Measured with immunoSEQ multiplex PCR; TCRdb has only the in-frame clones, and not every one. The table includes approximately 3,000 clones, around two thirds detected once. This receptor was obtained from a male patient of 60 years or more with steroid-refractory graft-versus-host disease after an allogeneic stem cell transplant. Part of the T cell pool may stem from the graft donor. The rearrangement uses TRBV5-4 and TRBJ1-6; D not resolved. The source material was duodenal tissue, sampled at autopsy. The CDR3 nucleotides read TGTGCCAGCAGCTTAGCTACTTCACCCCTCCACTTT. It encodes CASSLATSPLHF. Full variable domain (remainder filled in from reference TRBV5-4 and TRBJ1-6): ETGVTQSPTHLIKTRGQQVTLRCSSQSGHNTVSWYQQALGQGPQFIFQYYREEENGRGNFPPRFSGLQFPNYSSELNVNALELDDSALYLCASSLATSPLHFGNGTRLTVT.